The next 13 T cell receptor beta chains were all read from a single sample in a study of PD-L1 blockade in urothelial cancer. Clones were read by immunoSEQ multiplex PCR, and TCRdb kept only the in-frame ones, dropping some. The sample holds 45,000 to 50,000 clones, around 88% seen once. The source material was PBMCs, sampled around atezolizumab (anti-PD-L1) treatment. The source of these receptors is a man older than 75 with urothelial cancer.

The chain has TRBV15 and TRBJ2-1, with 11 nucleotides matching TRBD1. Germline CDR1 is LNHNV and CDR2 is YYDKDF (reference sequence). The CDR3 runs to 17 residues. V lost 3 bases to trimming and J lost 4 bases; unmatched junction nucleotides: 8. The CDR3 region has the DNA TGTGCCACCAGCAGGGCCAGGACAGGGGGCGCGTACAATGAGCAGTTCTTC. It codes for CATSRARTGGAYNEQFF.

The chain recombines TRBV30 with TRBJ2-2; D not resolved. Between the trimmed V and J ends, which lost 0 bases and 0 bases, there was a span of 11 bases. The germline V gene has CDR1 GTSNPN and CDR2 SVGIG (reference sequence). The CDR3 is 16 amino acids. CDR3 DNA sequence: TGTGCCTGGAGTGTACTGACAAAAGCGAACACCGGGGAGCTGTTTTTT. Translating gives CAWSVLTKANTGELFF.

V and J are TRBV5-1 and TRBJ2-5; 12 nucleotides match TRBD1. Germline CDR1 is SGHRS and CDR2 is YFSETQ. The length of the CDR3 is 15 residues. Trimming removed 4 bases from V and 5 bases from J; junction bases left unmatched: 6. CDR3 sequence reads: CASSPGQGAAETQYF. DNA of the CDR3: TGCGCCAGCAGCCCGGGACAGGGGGCCGCGGAGACCCAGTACTTC.

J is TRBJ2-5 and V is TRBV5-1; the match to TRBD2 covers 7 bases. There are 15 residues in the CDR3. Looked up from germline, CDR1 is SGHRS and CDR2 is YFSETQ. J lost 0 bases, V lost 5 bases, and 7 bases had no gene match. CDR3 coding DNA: TGCGCCAGCAGTGCTAGCGGATTTTACCAAGAGACCCAGTACTTC. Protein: CASSASGFYQETQYF.

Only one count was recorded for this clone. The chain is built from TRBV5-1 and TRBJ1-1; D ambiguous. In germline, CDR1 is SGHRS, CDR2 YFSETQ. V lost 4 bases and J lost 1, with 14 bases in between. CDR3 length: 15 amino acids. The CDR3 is CASSLGEGWNTEAFF. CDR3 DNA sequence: TGCGCCAGCAGCCTGGGAGAGGGATGGAACACTGAAGCTTTCTTT.

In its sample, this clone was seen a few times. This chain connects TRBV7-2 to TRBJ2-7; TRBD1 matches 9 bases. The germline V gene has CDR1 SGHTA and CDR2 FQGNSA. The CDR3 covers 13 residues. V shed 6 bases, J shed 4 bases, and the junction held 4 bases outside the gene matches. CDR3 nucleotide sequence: TGTGCCAGCAGTCCGACAGGGGGGTACGAGCAGTACTTC. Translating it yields CASSPTGGYEQYF. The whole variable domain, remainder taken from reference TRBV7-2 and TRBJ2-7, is GAGVSQSPSNKVTEKGKDVELRCDPISGHTALYWYRQSLGQGLEFLIYFQGNSAPDKSGLPSDRFSAERTGGSVSTLTIQRTQQEDSAVYLCASSPTGGYEQYFGPGTRLTVT.

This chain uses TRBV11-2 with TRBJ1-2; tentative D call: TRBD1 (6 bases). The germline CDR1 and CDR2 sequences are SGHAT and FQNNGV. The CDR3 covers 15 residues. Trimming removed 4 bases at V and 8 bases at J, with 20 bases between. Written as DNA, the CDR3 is TGTGCCAGCAGCTCAAGCGACGTTGGGGGCGGGGGCTACACCTTC. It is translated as CASSSSDVGGGGYTF.

CDR3 in DNA: TGTGCCAGCAGTTTAGGTCCGGGGGCCTACGAGCAGTACTTC. Residues: CASSLGPGAYEQYF. The gene calls are TRBV27 and TRBJ2-7; a possible D gene is TRBD2 (6 bases). Germline values: CDR1 MNHEY, CDR2 SMNVEV (reference sequence). This CDR3 region has 14 residues. V lost 2 bases and J 2 bases, leaving 10 bases between the germline ends.

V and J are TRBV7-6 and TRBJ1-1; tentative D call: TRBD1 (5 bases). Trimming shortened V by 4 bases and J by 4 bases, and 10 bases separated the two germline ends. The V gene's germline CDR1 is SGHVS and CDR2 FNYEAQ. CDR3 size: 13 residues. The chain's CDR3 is CASSSTRGTEAFF. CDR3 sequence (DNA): TGTGCCAGCAGCTCTACAAGGGGCACTGAAGCTTTCTTT.

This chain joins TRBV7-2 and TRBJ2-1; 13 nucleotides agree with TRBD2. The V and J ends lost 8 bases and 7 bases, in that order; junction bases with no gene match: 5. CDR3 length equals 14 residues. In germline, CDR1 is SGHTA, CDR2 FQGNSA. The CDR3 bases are TGTGCCAGCTCCCCGACTAGCGGGAGGAATGAGCAGTTCTTC. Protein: CASSPTSGRNEQFF.

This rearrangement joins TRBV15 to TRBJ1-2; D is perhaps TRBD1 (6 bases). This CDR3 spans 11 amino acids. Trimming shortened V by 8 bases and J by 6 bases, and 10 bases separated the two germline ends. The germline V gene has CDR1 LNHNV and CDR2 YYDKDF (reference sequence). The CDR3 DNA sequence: TGTGCCACCGGCTACAGGGATGGCTACACCTTC. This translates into CATGYRDGYTF.

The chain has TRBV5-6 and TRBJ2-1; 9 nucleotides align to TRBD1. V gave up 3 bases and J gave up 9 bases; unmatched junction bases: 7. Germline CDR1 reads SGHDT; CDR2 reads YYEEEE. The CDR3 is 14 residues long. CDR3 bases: TGTGCCAGCAGCTCGGACAGGGGCTCGGGTGAGCAGTTCTTC. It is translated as CASSSDRGSGEQFF.

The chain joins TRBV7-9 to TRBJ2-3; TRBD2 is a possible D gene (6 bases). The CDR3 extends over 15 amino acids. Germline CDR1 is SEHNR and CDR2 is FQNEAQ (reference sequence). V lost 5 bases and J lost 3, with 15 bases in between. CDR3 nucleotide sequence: TGTGCCAGCAGCCGACTAGTGGGGAGTACAGATACGCAGTATTTT. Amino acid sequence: CASSRLVGSTDTQYF.